Presented here are 8 T cell receptor beta chains from one specimen sequenced in a study of blood T cell repertoires in COVID-19. TCRdb's copy holds only in-frame clones and misses some; the assay was immunoSEQ multiplex PCR. The sample holds roughly 150,000 clones; over 75% are singletons and the top ten take 6%. The sequenced material came from PBMCs or T cells enriched from blood (not recorded which). These receptor sequences come from a man aged 40-55 years who had recovered from COVID-19.

V and J are TRBV30 and TRBJ1-1, with TRBD1 identical over 8 bases. The V and J ends lost 5 bases and 3 bases, in that order; junction bases with no gene match: 5. This CDR3 contains 13 residues. The V gene's germline CDR1 is GTSNPN and CDR2 SVGIG (reference sequence). The CDR3 spells CAWGDRGYTEAFF. CDR3 bases: TGTGCCTGGGGAGACAGGGGATACACTGAAGCTTTCTTT. Full variable domain (outside the CDR3, taken from reference TRBV30 and TRBJ1-1): SQTIHQWPATLVQPVGSPLSLECTVEGTSNPNLYWYRQAAGRGLQLLFYSVGIGQISSEVPQNLSASRPQDRQFILSSKKLLLSDSGFYLCAWGDRGYTEAFFGQGTRLTVV.

The V and J genes are TRBV5-1 and TRBJ1-6, with D perhaps matching TRBD1 (5 bases). The CDR3 contains 15 residues. The germline V and J ends were trimmed by 0 bases and 10 bases, with 14 bases remaining between them. CDR1 SGHRS and CDR2 YFSETQ come from the germline V gene. The CDR3: CASSLVGGVNSPLHF. The CDR3 region has the DNA TGCGCCAGCAGCTTGGTGGGGGGGGTCAACTCACCCCTCCACTTT.

There are a few counts of this clone. The rearrangement joins TRBV4-1 to TRBJ1-3, with D possibly TRBD1 on 5 matching bases. The germline gives CDR1 MGHRA, CDR2 YSYEKL. The CDR3 loop spans 15 amino acids. With 1 base removed from V and 4 bases from J, the gap between germline ends came to 11 bases. CDR3 sequence: CASSQAAGSGNTIYF. CDR3 DNA: TGCGCCAGCAGCCAAGCCGCAGGGTCCGGAAACACCATATATTTT.

V gene TRBV30 combines with J gene TRBJ1-5; 9 bases are a match to TRBD1. CDR1 and CDR2 from the germline V gene are GTSNPN and SVGIG (reference sequence). With V trimmed by 4 bases and J by 4 bases, 8 bases remained unmatched. This CDR3 spans 15 amino acids. The CDR3 DNA follows: TGTGCCTGGACCCAGGGGACAGGGCGAAATCAGCCCCAGCATTTT. It specifies CAWTQGTGRNQPQHF.

The gene calls are TRBV19 and TRBJ2-5; 10 positions agree with TRBD1. CDR1 and CDR2 from the germline V gene are LNHDA and SQIVND (reference sequence). V trimming: 5 bases; J trimming: 5 bases; junction bases outside the gene matches: 23. This CDR3 region has 20 residues. CDR3 nucleotide sequence: TGTGCCAGTAGTTCACTCCGGGGACAGGGGTACGCGCTTTCGGTGGAGACCCAGTACTTC. The encoded protein is CASSSLRGQGYALSVETQYF.

The chain joins TRBV3-1 (or the pseudogene TRBV3-2) to TRBJ1-1; no clear D gene. Deletions cut 1 base from V and 6 bases from J, with 15 bases between. Per the germline V gene, CDR1 is LGHDT and CDR2 is YNNKEL (reference sequence). The CDR3 loop spans 15 amino acids. The DNA for the CDR3 is TGTGCCAGCAGCCAAGGTCAAAATCGGGTCCCTGAAGCTTTCTTT. This sequence encodes CASSQGQNRVPEAFF.

DNA for the CDR3: TGTGCCAGTAGCGGGGGGGCCGAGGAGACCCAGTACTTC. As protein: CASSGGAEETQYF. The V call is TRBV7-3, the J call TRBJ2-5; TRBD2 matches 11 bases. This CDR3 is built from 13 residues. From germline, CDR1 is SGHTA and CDR2 FQGTGA. The ends lost 9 bases at V and 5 bases at J; junction bases unmatched: 5.

The rearrangement joins TRBV5-8 to TRBJ2-1; 8 bases line up with TRBD2. Germline V lookup: CDR1 SGHTS, CDR2 YDEGEE. V was pared by 9 bases and J by 7 bases, with 9 bases of the junction left unmatched. The length of the CDR3 is 13 residues. As DNA, the CDR3 is TGTGCCAACCGGGGGGGACTTGGGAATGAGCAGTTCTTC. Its translation: CANRGGLGNEQFF.